The 29 T cell receptor beta chains in this list originate from one sample, sequenced in a study of breast tumors, draining lymph nodes, adjacent tissues. Axillary draining lymph nodes of breast cancer patients supplied the node samples. TCRdb re-called the multiplex PCR reads with MiXCR, one entry per CDR3 protein. The profile covers approximately 120,000 distinct CDR3 sequences, with less than 25% appearing a single time and about 2.2% taken by the ten largest. The sequenced material came from axillary lymph node tissue. Source of these receptors: a female donor with breast cancer. Some clones in this sample may be carry-over from other donors' samples.

Worth noting for this clonotype: With a much larger clone just one base away, this may be a read error. The V call is TRBV12-3 or TRBV12-4, the J call TRBJ2-1, with D maybe TRBD1 (5 bases). The CDR3 is 14 residues long. The CDR3 DNA follows: TGTGCCAGCAGTTTAGGGAACAGGAACAATGAGAAGTTCTTC. Amino acid sequence: CASSLGNRNNEKFF.

This clonotype was observed at least ten times. The chain joins TRBV14 to TRBJ2-1; 14 bases match TRBD2. The germline V gene has CDR1 SGHDN and CDR2 FVKESK. Trimming cost V 2 bases and J 3 bases; bases outside gene matches: 3. This CDR3 has 17 residues. CDR3 sequence: CASSQRGTSGSYNEQFF. Written as DNA, the CDR3 is TGTGCCAGCAGCCAAAGGGGGACTAGCGGGAGCTACAATGAGCAGTTCTTC.

In this sample, this clonotype turned up many times. This chain uses TRBV7-9 with TRBJ2-1, with 10 nucleotides matching TRBD1. The V gene's germline CDR1 is SEHNR and CDR2 FQNEAQ (reference sequence). The CDR3 runs 14 residues. J lost 8 bases, V lost 5 bases, and 6 bases had no gene match. CDR3 DNA sequence: TGTGCCAGCAGCCCGACAGGGGGCCCCGATGAGCAGTTCTTC. It is translated as CASSPTGGPDEQFF.

A word on this clonotype: A read error may be the cause here, since a much bigger clone is one base away. This sequence joins TRBV2 and TRBJ1-5; a possible D gene is TRBD1 (5 bases). CDR1 is SNHLY, CDR2 FYNNEI, per germline. This CDR3 has 15 residues. For the CDR3, the DNA is TGTGCCAGCATAAAAGTTCCAGGGAGCAATCGGCCCCAGCATTTT. Translating it yields CASIKVPGSNRPQHF.

This clonotype was observed at least ten times. CDR3 DNA: TGCAGTGCGGAGGCTGCTGCTGGTGAGCAGTTCTTC. Protein: CSAEAAAGEQFF. The J gene is TRBJ2-1, the V gene TRBV20-1, with D maybe TRBD2 (5 bases). Germline V gives CDR1 DFQATT, CDR2 SNEGSKA (reference sequence). The V end was cut by 6 bases, the J end by 9 bases, with 15 bases between. This CDR3 is built from 12 residues.

A remark on this clonotype: This clone may be a read error of a much larger clone one base away. DNA of the CDR3: TGCGCCAGCAGGGGGGACTTCTACCATGAGCAGTTCTTC. Translated: CASRGDFYHEQFF. The V and J genes are TRBV5-1 and TRBJ2-1; D may be TRBD2 (6 bases). The CDR3 runs to 13 residues. Germline V gene data show CDR1 as SGHRS and CDR2 as YFSETQ.

This clonotype was detected many times. The CDR3 DNA sequence: TGTGCCAGCAGCCCATCTGCGAACTATGGCTACACCTTC. Protein: CASSPSANYGYTF. This chain links TRBV5-4 with TRBJ1-2, with D unclear. V gave up 4 bases and J gave up 2 bases, with 9 bases separating them. The CDR3 runs 13 residues. Per the germline V gene, CDR1 is SGHNT and CDR2 is YYREEE (reference sequence).

This clonotype was observed many times. This chain uses TRBV6-5 with TRBJ1-2, with 7 nucleotides matching TRBD1. CDR1 and CDR2 (germline): MNHEY, SVGAGI. Losses at the gene ends were 2 bases for V and 7 bases for J; bases not matched to a gene: 10. This CDR3 comprises 15 residues. The CDR3 nucleotides read TGTGCCAGCAGTTACACGGACAGGTCGTTCGTTGGCTACACCTTC. Protein: CASSYTDRSFVGYTF.

About this clonotype itself: This could be a read error, since a much larger clone is one nucleotide away. The V call is TRBV5-1, the J call TRBJ2-3; 7 positions match TRBD2. The V segment lost 0 bases and the J segment 6 bases; nucleotides outside the gene matches: 7. Per germline, CDR1 SGHRS and CDR2 YFSETQ. The CDR3 is made up of 15 amino acids. CDR3 DNA sequence: TGCGCCAGCAGCTTGGGGGAGGGGCTCGCGGATACGCAGTATTTT. Translation: CASSLGEGLADTQYF.

This clonotype was seen ten or more times. The V and J genes are TRBV2 and TRBJ2-3, with D possibly matching TRBD2 (6 bases). Germline V gene sequence: CDR1 SNHLY, CDR2 FYNNEI. V lost 1 base and J lost 5, with 13 bases in between. This CDR3 comprises 15 residues. The CDR3 spells CASSEVNSGRDTQYF. As DNA, the CDR3 is TGTGCCAGCAGTGAAGTGAATAGCGGCAGAGATACGCAGTATTTT.

The table lists this clonotype with many counts. V usage is TRBV7-3 and J usage is TRBJ2-7, with 7 bases identical to TRBD2. This CDR3 region has 15 residues. With V trimmed by 5 bases and J by 3 bases, 10 bases remained unmatched. Germline V CDR1 and CDR2: SGHTA, FQGTGA. CDR3 DNA sequence: TGTGCCAGCAGCCTCGAGGGACCGGGGGGCTACGAGCAGTACTTC. As protein: CASSLEGPGGYEQYF.

This clonotype was picked up a small number of times. The chain uses TRBV5-8 and TRBJ2-3, with D uncertain. The V end lost 7 bases, the J end lost 0 bases, and 9 bases lay between the germline ends. Germline CDR1 SGHTS, CDR2 YDEGEE. This CDR3 spans 13 amino acids. The CDR3 bases are TGTGCCAGCTCACACTCTAGCACAGATACGCAGTATTTT. Translating gives CASSHSSTDTQYF.

There are many counts of this clonotype. J is TRBJ1-4 and V is TRBV7-9; a weak D match, TRBD1 (5 bases). Germline CDR1 reads SEHNR; CDR2 reads FQNEAQ (reference sequence). The CDR3 length is 17 residues. V was pared by 6 bases and J by 5 bases, with 22 bases between. Here the CDR3 DNA reads TGTGCCAGCAGTCTGCGGGCAGGGTTGGCGGGGAATGAAAAACTGTTTTTT. Protein: CASSLRAGLAGNEKLFF.

This clonotype was found a few times. This chain links TRBV2 with TRBJ2-2; D is perhaps TRBD1 (6 bases). The germline CDR1 and CDR2 sequences are SNHLY and FYNNEI. CDR3 size: 13 residues. V was cut by 6 bases and J by 6 bases, with 11 bases left in between. CDR3 protein: CASSVDRSGELFF. CDR3 sequence (DNA): TGTGCCAGCAGCGTAGACAGGTCCGGGGAGCTGTTTTTT.

A few counts support this clonotype. The gene calls are TRBV19 and TRBJ2-1; D not resolved. The germline V and J ends were trimmed by 5 bases and 5 bases, with 4 bases remaining between them. Germline V gene sequence: CDR1 LNHDA, CDR2 SQIVND (reference sequence). This CDR3 spans 11 amino acids. CDR3 protein: CASSSDNEQFF. The CDR3 region has the DNA TGTGCCAGTAGTTCCGACAATGAGCAGTTCTTC.

Concerning this clonotype: This may be a read error: a much more frequent sequence differs by one nucleotide. J is TRBJ2-5 and V is TRBV5-4; D perhaps matches TRBD2 (7 bases). Germline V gives CDR1 SGHNT, CDR2 YYREEE (reference sequence). CDR3 length: 17 amino acids. V was clipped by 3 bases and J by 0 bases, with 18 bases between them. CDR3 nucleotides: TGTGCCAGCAGCTCCATAGGCGGGGGCCCTAACCAAGAGACCCAGTACTTC. Protein product: CASSSIGGGPNQETQYF.

This clonotype has a count of ten or more. This chain uses TRBV5-6 with TRBJ2-2, with 9 bases matching TRBD1. The CDR3 length is 18 residues. The V segment lost 2 bases and the J segment 4 bases; nucleotides outside the gene matches: 12. Germline assignment: CDR1 SGHDT and CDR2 YYEEEE. The chain's CDR3 is CASSFRGAHRGPTGELFF. The CDR3 DNA reads TGTGCCAGCAGCTTTCGGGGGGCGCACAGGGGGCCCACCGGGGAGCTGTTTTTT.

Ten or more counts support this clonotype. The chain is built from TRBV20-1 and TRBJ2-1; possible D gene TRBD2, 6 bases. V gave up 5 bases and J gave up 8 bases, with 19 bases separating them. This CDR3 contains 14 residues. From germline, CDR1 is DFQATT and CDR2 SNEGSKA (reference sequence). The CDR3 DNA reads as TGCAGTGCTGGACCGGGACTTAAGCACGATGAGCAGTTCTTC. Encoded protein: CSAGPGLKHDEQFF.

The sample holds a few counts of this clonotype. The gene calls are TRBV12-3 or TRBV12-4 and TRBJ2-2, with TRBD2 matching over 11 bases. J lost 1 base, V lost 6 bases, and 4 bases had no gene match. This CDR3 is built from 16 residues. The DNA of the CDR3 is TGTGCCAGCAGGTGGGGGACTAGCGGGAACACCGGGGAGCTGTTTTTT. Translated: CASRWGTSGNTGELFF.

There are many counts of this clonotype. CDR3 residues: CASSLGAGAETQYF. CDR3 DNA sequence: TGCGCCAGCAGCTTAGGGGCGGGGGCGGAGACCCAGTACTTC. The chain carries TRBV5-1 and TRBJ2-5; weak D call: TRBD2 (7 bases). The V end was cut by 2 bases, the J end by 5 bases, with 13 bases between. The germline gives CDR1 SGHRS, CDR2 YFSETQ. There are 14 residues in the CDR3.

This clonotype was detected only a few times. The chain has TRBV28 and TRBJ2-7; 13 bases map to TRBD2. After removal of 10 bases from V and 7 bases from J, the junction contained 7 bases not matched to a gene. This CDR3 is 13 amino acids long. CDR1 and CDR2 from the germline V gene are MDHEN and SYDVKM. CDR3 region: CATGLAGSGEQYF. As DNA, the CDR3 is TGTGCCACGGGACTAGCGGGATCGGGGGAGCAGTACTTC.

Details on this clonotype: At one end the junction does not follow the germline gene, possibly because of a read error. The chain is built from TRBV20-1 and TRBJ2-3, with 8 bases lining up with TRBD1. The CDR3 has 14 residues. The germline V gene encodes CDR1 DFQATT and CDR2 SNEGSKA (reference sequence). The CDR3 loop reads CGATGWTGPDTQYF. For the CDR3, the DNA is TGCGGTGCTACTGGATGGACAGGGCCCGATACGCAGTATTTT.

With respect to this clonotype: This may be a read error: a much more frequent sequence differs by one nucleotide. The rearrangement joins TRBV5-4 to TRBJ2-7; 14 bases map to TRBD2. The CDR3 consists of 16 residues. Germline V CDR1 and CDR2: SGHNT, YYREEE (reference sequence). CDR3 sequence: CASSLGGTSGRGERYF. The CDR3 DNA is TGTGCCAGCAGCTTGGGTGGGACTAGCGGGAGAGGGGAGCGGTACTTC.

This clonotype was detected ten times or more. V gene TRBV5-1 combines with J gene TRBJ2-6; tentative D call: TRBD1 (6 bases). The CDR3 length is 20 residues. Germline CDR1 is SGHRS and CDR2 is YFSETQ. V was shortened by 1 base and J by 1 base, with 21 bases between the two germline ends. The CDR3, as DNA: TGCGCCAGCAGCTTGAAGGGGCCGGGACACCCTAGTTCTGGGGCCAACGTCCTGACTTTC. It codes for CASSLKGPGHPSSGANVLTF.

This clonotype has ten or more counts. This sequence joins TRBV10-1 and TRBJ2-1, with 12 nucleotides matching TRBD2. CDR1 is WNHNN and CDR2 is SYGVQD in the germline V gene (reference sequence). After removal of 0 bases from V and 8 bases from J, the junction contained 2 bases not matched to a gene. The CDR3 spans 15 residues. The CDR3: CASSESLAGGYEQFF. The CDR3 DNA sequence: TGCGCCAGCAGTGAGTCACTAGCGGGAGGATATGAGCAGTTCTTC.

In this sample, this clonotype turned up once. With a much larger clone just one base away, this may be a read error. The CDR3 ends on some other residue instead of the conserved phenylalanine or tryptophan, so this is likely a read error. The CDR3 DNA follows: TGTGCCAGCAGCTTATCCGGGTATGGCTACACCTCC. It is translated as CASSLSGYGYTS. The V and J genes are TRBV11-2 and TRBJ1-2, with unresolved D. The ends were cut back, 2 bases at V and 5 bases at J, with 6 bases in the middle. This CDR3 has 12 residues. The germline gives CDR1 SGHAT, CDR2 FQNNGV.

The table lists this clonotype with many counts. The chain recombines TRBV24-1 with TRBJ2-2; possibly TRBD1 for D (6 bases). The CDR3 extends over 15 amino acids. Germline V gene sequence: CDR1 KGHDR, CDR2 SFDVKD. V dropped 3 bases and J dropped 3 bases, with 10 bases sitting between them. This CDR3 is CATSDRHRDTGELFF. In DNA form, the CDR3 reads TGTGCCACCAGTGATCGTCACAGGGACACCGGGGAGCTGTTTTTT.

This clonotype has a count of ten or more. The gene calls are TRBV19 and TRBJ1-3; D gene uncertain. V gave up 8 bases and J gave up 4 bases, with 6 bases separating them. The germline CDR1 and CDR2 sequences are LNHDA and SQIVND (reference sequence). The CDR3 totals 11 residues. The CDR3 here is CASARGNTIYF. The CDR3 DNA is TGTGCCAGTGCCCGAGGAAACACCATATATTTT.

Concerning this clonotype itself: A read error may explain this, as a much larger clone is one base away. J is TRBJ1-3 and V is TRBV11-2, with a possible D match to TRBD1 (6 bases). Germline CDR1 is SGHAT and CDR2 is FQNNGV. This CDR3 comprises 14 residues. CDR3 DNA sequence: TGTGCCAGCAGCAGGCAGGGGAAGGGAAACGCCATATATTTT. Translating gives CASSRQGKGNAIYF.